These T cell receptor beta chains were read from a single sample in a study of blood T cell repertoires in COVID-19. Only in-frame clones appear in the TCRdb table, and some are missing; sequencing was by immunoSEQ multiplex PCR. The data show more than 200,000 clones, about 88% seen once. The sequenced sample consisted of peripheral blood. The receptors originated from a man between 65 and 80 years old with acute or convalescent COVID-19. The CDR3 runs from the conserved cysteine through the conserved F or W. The order of the fields is CDR3 protein, CDR3 DNA, V gene, J gene, D gene, clone size. D genes are given only for firm matches. For some rows the clone size is stated as once, few or many, or as a class when expanded; others skip it.

CDR3: CSHGQLNTEAFF
DNA: TGCAGCCATGGACAGTTGAACACTGAAGCTTTCTTT
V: TRBV29-1
J: TRBJ1-1
D: -
size: -

CDR3: CASSSRQGRNYEQYF
DNA: TGTGCCAGCAGTTCCCGACAGGGTCGGAACTACGAGCAGTACTTC
V: TRBV6-5
J: TRBJ2-7
D: TRBD1
size: -

CDR3: CASSHLAGNTGELFF
DNA: TGTGCCAGCAGCCATCTAGCGGGAAACACCGGGGAGCTGTTTTTT
V: TRBV14
J: TRBJ2-2
D: TRBD2
size: -

CDR3: CASSYKAEGAKNIQYF
DNA: TGTGCCAGCAGTTATAAAGCCGAGGGAGCCAAAAACATTCAGTACTTC
V: TRBV6-2/TRBV6-3
J: TRBJ2-4
D: -
size: -

CDR3: CASSIGQAYTEAFF
DNA: TGTGCCAGTAGTATCGGACAGGCCTACACTGAAGCTTTCTTT
V: TRBV19
J: TRBJ1-1
D: TRBD1
size: -

CDR3: CASSYIRTGSYGYTF
DNA: TGTGCCAGCAGTTACATAAGGACAGGCTCATATGGCTACACCTTC
V: TRBV6-2/TRBV6-3
J: TRBJ1-2
D: TRBD1
size: -

CDR3: CATRQGYEQYF
DNA: TGTGCCACTAGGCAGGGCTACGAGCAGTACTTC
V: TRBV28
J: TRBJ2-7
D: -
size: -

CDR3: CATSAGQGRSSHEQFF
DNA: TGTGCCACCAGTGCAGGACAGGGACGGTCTTCGCATGAGCAGTTCTTC
V: TRBV24-1
J: TRBJ2-1
D: TRBD1
size: -

CDR3: CASKAGTSAGELFF
DNA: TGTGCCAGCAAAGCCGGGACTAGTGCCGGGGAGCTGTTTTTT
V: TRBV7-2
J: TRBJ2-2
D: TRBD2
size: once

CDR3: CAISEQLSGTDTQYF
DNA: TGTGCCATCAGTGAACAGCTCTCGGGCACAGATACGCAGTATTTT
V: TRBV10-3
J: TRBJ2-3
D: -
size: -

CDR3: CASSFRQGENTIYF
DNA: TGTGCCAGCAGCTTTCGGCAGGGGGAAAACACCATATATTTT
V: TRBV7-2
J: TRBJ1-3
D: TRBD1
size: -

CDR3: CASSYSFTYEQYF
DNA: TGTGCCAGCAGTTACAGTTTTACCTACGAGCAGTACTTC
V: TRBV28
J: TRBJ2-7
D: -
size: -

CDR3: CASSLGSTSGEAYF
DNA: TGTGCCAGCAGCTTAGGTTCGACTAGCGGTGAAGCGTACTTC
V: TRBV7-2
J: TRBJ2-7
D: TRBD2
size: -

CDR3: CASSPLGQPNTEAFF
DNA: TGTGCCAGTAGCCCATTGGGACAGCCGAACACTGAAGCTTTCTTT
V: TRBV19
J: TRBJ1-1
D: TRBD1
size: -

CDR3: CASSQGQGPNIQYF
DNA: TGTGCCAGCAGCCAGGGACAGGGTCCAAACATTCAGTACTTC
V: TRBV5-5
J: TRBJ2-4
D: TRBD1
size: once

CDR3: CASRGGANEKLFF
DNA: TGTGCCAGCAGAGGGGGTGCTAATGAAAAACTGTTTTTT
V: TRBV2
J: TRBJ1-4
D: -
size: -

CDR3: CASSPDRSQNIQYF
DNA: TGTGCCAGCTCACCGGACAGGTCCCAAAACATTCAGTACTTC
V: TRBV18
J: TRBJ2-4
D: TRBD1
size: -

CDR3: CASSGPLSSDTQYF
DNA: TGTGCCAGCAGTGGGCCTTTGTCGTCAGATACGCAGTATTTT
V: TRBV2
J: TRBJ2-3
D: -
size: -

CDR3: CASSIRSGQGAYEQYF
DNA: TGCGCCAGCAGTATTCGGTCTGGACAGGGAGCCTACGAGCAGTACTTC
V: TRBV5-1
J: TRBJ2-7
D: TRBD1
size: once

CDR3: CAAFQGDRVYTF
DNA: TGTGCCGCCTTCCAGGGGGACAGGGTTTACACCTTC
V: TRBV28
J: TRBJ1-2
D: TRBD1
size: once

CDR3: CASSSGTSVTDTQYF
DNA: TGTGCCAGCAGCTCTGGGACTAGCGTGACAGATACGCAGTATTTT
V: TRBV7-2
J: TRBJ2-3
D: TRBD2
size: -

CDR3: CASRPGQGGNYGYTF
DNA: TGTGCCAGCAGACCCGGACAGGGAGGGAACTATGGCTACACCTTC
V: TRBV7-2
J: TRBJ1-2
D: TRBD1
size: few

CDR3: CATSVPGQQETQYF
DNA: TGTGCCACCAGTGTTCCGGGACAGCAAGAGACCCAGTACTTC
V: TRBV24-1
J: TRBJ2-5
D: TRBD1
size: -

CDR3: CASSTRVPDTQYF
DNA: TGTGCCAGCAGCACTAGGGTTCCAGATACGCAGTATTTT
V: TRBV28
J: TRBJ2-3
D: -
size: once

CDR3: CAISESTGDSYNEQFF
DNA: TGTGCCATCAGTGAGTCGACAGGGGACTCCTACAATGAGCAGTTCTTC
V: TRBV10-3
J: TRBJ2-1
D: TRBD1
size: -

CDR3: CASSPGGYGYTF
DNA: TGTGCCAGCAGCCCCGGGGGCTATGGCTACACCTTC
V: TRBV6-5
J: TRBJ1-2
D: -
size: once

CDR3: CASSGALGTGMYGYTF
DNA: TGTGCCAGCAGTGGGGCTCTGGGGACAGGGATGTATGGCTACACCTTC
V: TRBV25-1
J: TRBJ1-2
D: TRBD1
size: -

CDR3: CANKQGAGNTIYF
DNA: TGTGCCAACAAGCAGGGGGCTGGAAACACCATATATTTT
V: TRBV12-3/TRBV12-4
J: TRBJ1-3
D: TRBD1
size: -

CDR3: CASSFGGGGLDTQYF
DNA: TGCGCCAGCAGCTTCGGTGGAGGGGGCCTGGATACGCAGTATTTT
V: TRBV5-1
J: TRBJ2-3
D: -
size: -

CDR3: CASSHRTSQLEQYF
DNA: TGTGCCAGCAGCCACCGGACAAGCCAACTCGAGCAGTACTTC
V: TRBV7-9
J: TRBJ2-7
D: -
size: -

CDR3: CATSDVGLAGETQYF
DNA: TGTGCCACCAGTGATGTGGGACTAGCGGGAGAGACCCAGTACTTC
V: TRBV24-1
J: TRBJ2-5
D: TRBD2
size: -

CDR3: CASSSLGAEGNTIYF
DNA: TGTGCCAGCAGTAGTTTGGGGGCAGAAGGAAACACCATATATTTT
V: TRBV27
J: TRBJ1-3
D: -
size: -

CDR3: CASSQGPQGYDEQFF
DNA: TGTGCCAGCAGCCAAGGGCCACAGGGATACGATGAGCAGTTCTTC
V: TRBV3-1/TRBV3-2
J: TRBJ2-1
D: -
size: -

CDR3: CASSYSRQGGNYGYTF
DNA: TGTGCCAGCAGTTACTCCAGACAGGGGGGAAACTATGGCTACACCTTC
V: TRBV6-5
J: TRBJ1-2
D: TRBD1
size: -

CDR3: CATSRAGEGFISSTDTQYF
DNA: TGTGCCACCAGTCGGGCGGGAGAGGGTTTTATCTCTAGCACAGATACGCAGTATTTT
V: TRBV24-1
J: TRBJ2-3
D: TRBD2
size: -

CDR3: CASSPGLAGGEYEQYF
DNA: TGTGCCAGCTCTCCAGGACTAGCGGGAGGGGAATACGAGCAGTACTTC
V: TRBV18
J: TRBJ2-7
D: TRBD2
size: -

CDR3: CASSYGTRRSGELFF
DNA: TGTGCCAGCAGTTACGGGACTAGAAGGTCCGGGGAGCTGTTTTTT
V: TRBV6-5
J: TRBJ2-2
D: TRBD2
size: -

CDR3: CASSPTGRFTDTQYF
DNA: TGTGCCAGCAGCCCGACAGGGAGGTTCACAGATACGCAGTATTTT
V: TRBV11-2
J: TRBJ2-3
D: -
size: -

CDR3: CASSGPGQGNYGYTF
DNA: TGTGCCAGCAGCGGGCCGGGACAGGGGAACTATGGCTACACCTTC
V: TRBV7-2
J: TRBJ1-2
D: TRBD1
size: -

CDR3: CASSPQETQYF
DNA: TGTGCCAGCAGCCCTCAAGAGACCCAGTACTTC
V: TRBV6-6
J: TRBJ2-5
D: -
size: -

CDR3: CASSVGQGNEKLFF
DNA: TGTGCCAGCAGCGTGGGGCAGGGTAATGAAAAACTGTTTTTT
V: TRBV9
J: TRBJ1-4
D: -
size: once

CDR3: CASSGLGAGDTDTQYF
DNA: TGTGCCAGCAGCGGACTGGGAGCGGGGGACACAGATACGCAGTATTTT
V: TRBV5-6
J: TRBJ2-3
D: TRBD2
size: -

CDR3: CASSDWRDNQPQHF
DNA: TGCGCCAGCAGTGACTGGAGGGATAATCAGCCCCAGCATTTT
V: TRBV10-2
J: TRBJ1-5
D: -
size: once

CDR3: CAWSRGRDTDTQYF
DNA: TGTGCCTGGAGTCGCGGCAGGGACACAGATACGCAGTATTTT
V: TRBV30
J: TRBJ2-3
D: -
size: once

CDR3: CASSQGSGGRGNYGYTF
DNA: TGTGCCAGCAGCCAAGGATCGGGGGGACGGGGAAACTATGGCTACACCTTC
V: TRBV3-1/TRBV3-2
J: TRBJ1-2
D: -
size: -

CDR3: CASSFGLLAGDEQYF
DNA: TGTGCCAGCAGCTTCGGCCTATTAGCGGGAGACGAGCAGTACTTC
V: TRBV5-8
J: TRBJ2-7
D: TRBD2
size: -

CDR3: CASSSTGADQPQHF
DNA: TGTGCCAGCAGCTCGACAGGGGCGGATCAGCCCCAGCATTTT
V: TRBV5-8
J: TRBJ1-5
D: TRBD1
size: once

CDR3: CASSEAGVSGYTF
DNA: TGTGCCAGCAGTGAAGCAGGGGTTAGTGGCTACACCTTC
V: TRBV6-1
J: TRBJ1-2
D: -
size: -